This TCR beta chain was identified in a study of early T cells in non-severe SARS-CoV-2 infection. Overall study: Unpaired chains resulted from sequencing bulk RNA of unsorted whole blood.

This clonotype occurred a few times. Antigen unknown. CDR3 size: 12 residues. The V and J ends lost 10 bases and 5 bases, in that order; junction bases with no gene match: 8. Germline V CDR1 and CDR2: SEHNR, FQNEAQ (reference sequence). Regarding the study as a whole: There was a bias toward anti-spike CD8 responses in VDJdb matching, which missed private and CD4 specificities.

Individual cDNA molecules were tagged with unique molecular identifiers, the study reported. A single record per CDR3 protein comes from TCRdb applying MiXCR to the 5' RACE reads. The data hold over 75,000 distinct CDR3 sequences, with approximately 15% observed a single time. V and J are TRBV7-9 and TRBJ2-7; 7 nucleotides line up with TRBD1. Sequencing was performed on whole blood. The source is an adult who was a healthcare worker with PCR-confirmed SARS-CoV-2 infection or an uninfected control (not recorded which). CDR3 nucleotide sequence: TGTGCCATCATCAGGGGGATCGACGAGCAGTACTTC. This gives the protein CAIIRGIDEQYF.